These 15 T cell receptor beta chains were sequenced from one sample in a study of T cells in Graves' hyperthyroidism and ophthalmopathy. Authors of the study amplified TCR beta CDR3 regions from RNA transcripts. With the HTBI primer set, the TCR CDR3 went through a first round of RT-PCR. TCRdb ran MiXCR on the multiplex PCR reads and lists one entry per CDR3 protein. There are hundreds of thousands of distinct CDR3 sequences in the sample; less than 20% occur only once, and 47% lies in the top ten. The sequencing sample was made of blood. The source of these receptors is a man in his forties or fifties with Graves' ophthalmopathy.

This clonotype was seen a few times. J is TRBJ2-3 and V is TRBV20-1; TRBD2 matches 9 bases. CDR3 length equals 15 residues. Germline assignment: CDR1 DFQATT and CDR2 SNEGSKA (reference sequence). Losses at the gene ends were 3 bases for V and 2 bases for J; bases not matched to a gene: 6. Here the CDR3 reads CSASPLAGITDTQYF. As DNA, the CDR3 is TGCAGTGCTAGTCCTCTAGCGGGGATCACAGATACGCAGTATTTT.

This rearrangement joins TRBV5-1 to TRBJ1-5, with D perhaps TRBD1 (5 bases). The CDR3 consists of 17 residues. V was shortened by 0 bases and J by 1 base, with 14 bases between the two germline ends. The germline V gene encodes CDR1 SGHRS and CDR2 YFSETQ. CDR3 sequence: CASSLGPRGMSNQPQHF. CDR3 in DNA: TGCGCCAGCAGCTTGGGACCCCGGGGGATGAGCAATCAGCCCCAGCATTTT.

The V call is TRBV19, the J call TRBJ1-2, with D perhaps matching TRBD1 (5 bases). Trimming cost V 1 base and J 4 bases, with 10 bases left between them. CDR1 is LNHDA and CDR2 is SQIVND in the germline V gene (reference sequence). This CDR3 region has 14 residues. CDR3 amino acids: CASSIGTGSYGYTF. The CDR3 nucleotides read TGTGCCAGTAGTATAGGAACAGGTTCCTATGGCTACACCTTC.

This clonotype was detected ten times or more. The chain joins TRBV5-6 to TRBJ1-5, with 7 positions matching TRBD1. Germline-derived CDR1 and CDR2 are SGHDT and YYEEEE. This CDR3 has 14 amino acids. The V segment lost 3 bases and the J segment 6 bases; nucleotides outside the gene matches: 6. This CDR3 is CASSYGTAGQPQHF. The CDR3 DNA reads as TGTGCCAGCAGCTACGGGACAGCCGGTCAGCCCCAGCATTTT. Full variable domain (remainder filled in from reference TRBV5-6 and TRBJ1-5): DAGVTQSPTHLIKTRGQQVTLRCSPKSGHDTVSWYQQALGQGPQFIFQYYEEEERQRGNFPDRFSGHQFPNYSSELNVNALLLGDSALYLCASSYGTAGQPQHFGDGTRLSIL.

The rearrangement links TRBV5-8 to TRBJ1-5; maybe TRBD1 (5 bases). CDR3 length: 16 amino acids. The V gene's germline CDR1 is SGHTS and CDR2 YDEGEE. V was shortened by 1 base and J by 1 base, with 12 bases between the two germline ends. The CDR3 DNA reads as TGTGCCAGCAGCTTGCTCAGGGTAAGGAGCAATCAGCCCCAGCATTTT. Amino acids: CASSLLRVRSNQPQHF.

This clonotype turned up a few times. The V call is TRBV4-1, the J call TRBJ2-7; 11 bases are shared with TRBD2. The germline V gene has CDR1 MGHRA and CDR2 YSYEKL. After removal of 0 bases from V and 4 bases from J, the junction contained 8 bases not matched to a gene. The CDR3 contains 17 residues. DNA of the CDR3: TGCGCCAGCAGCCAAGATCAGGGGGGGACTAGCGGTTACGAGCAGTACTTC. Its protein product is CASSQDQGGTSGYEQYF.

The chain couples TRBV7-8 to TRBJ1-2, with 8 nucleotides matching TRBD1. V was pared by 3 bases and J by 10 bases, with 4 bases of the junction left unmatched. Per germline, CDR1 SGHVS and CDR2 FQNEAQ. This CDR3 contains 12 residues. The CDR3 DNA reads TGTGCCAGCAGCTTGACAGGGGAAGTCTACACCTTC. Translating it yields CASSLTGEVYTF. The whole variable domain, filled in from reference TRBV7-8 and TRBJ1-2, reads GAGVSQSPRYKVAKRGQDVALRCDPISGHVSLFWYQQALGQGPEFLTYFQNEAQLDKSGLPSDRFFAERPEGSVSTLKIQRTQQEDSAVYLCASSLTGEVYTFGSGTRLTVV.

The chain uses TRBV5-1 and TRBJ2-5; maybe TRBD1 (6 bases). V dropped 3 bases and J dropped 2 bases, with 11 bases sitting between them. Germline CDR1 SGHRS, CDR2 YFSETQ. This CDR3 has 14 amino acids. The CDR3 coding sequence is TGCGCCAGCAGCTCCCTGGGGGCTCAAGAGACCCAGTACTTC. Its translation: CASSSLGAQETQYF.

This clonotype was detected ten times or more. The DNA of the CDR3 is TGTGCCAGCAGTGAAGCGCTAGGCAGCTACAATGAGCAGTTCTTC. This gives the protein CASSEALGSYNEQFF. V is TRBV6-1 and J is TRBJ2-1; D ambiguous. Germline V gene sequence: CDR1 MNHNS, CDR2 SASEGT. This CDR3 is built from 15 residues. V lost 0 bases and J lost 3, with 9 bases in between.

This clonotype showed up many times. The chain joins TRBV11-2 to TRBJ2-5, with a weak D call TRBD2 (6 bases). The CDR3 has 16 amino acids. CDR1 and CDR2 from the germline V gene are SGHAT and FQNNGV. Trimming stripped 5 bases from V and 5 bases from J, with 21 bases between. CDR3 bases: TGTGCCAGCAGCCCTAGGATCGGGAGTCCCGACGAGACCCAGTACTTC. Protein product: CASSPRIGSPDETQYF.

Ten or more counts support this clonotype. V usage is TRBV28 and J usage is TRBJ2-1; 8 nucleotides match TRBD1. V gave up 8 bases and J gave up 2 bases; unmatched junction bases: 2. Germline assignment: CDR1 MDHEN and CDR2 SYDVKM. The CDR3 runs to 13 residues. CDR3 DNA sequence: TGTGCCAGCGAGACAGGGGCCTACAATGAGCAGTTCTTC. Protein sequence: CASETGAYNEQFF.

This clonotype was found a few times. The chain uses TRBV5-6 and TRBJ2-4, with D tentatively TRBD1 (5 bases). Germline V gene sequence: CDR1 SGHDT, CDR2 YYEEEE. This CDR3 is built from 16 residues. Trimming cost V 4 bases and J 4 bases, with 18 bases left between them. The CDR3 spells CASSPTYLDRKNIQYF. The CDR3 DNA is TGTGCCAGCAGCCCCACCTACCTCGACAGAAAAAACATTCAGTACTTC.

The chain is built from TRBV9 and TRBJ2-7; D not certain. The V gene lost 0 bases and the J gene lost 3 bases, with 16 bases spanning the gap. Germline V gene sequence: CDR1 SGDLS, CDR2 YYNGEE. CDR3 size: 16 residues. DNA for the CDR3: TGTGCCAGCAGCGTAGATTTGGCAGCCCAGTTCTACGAGCAGTACTTC. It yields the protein CASSVDLAAQFYEQYF. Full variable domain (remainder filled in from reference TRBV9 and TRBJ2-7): DSGVTQTPKHLITATGQRVTLRCSPRSGDLSVYWYQQSLDQGLQFLIQYYNGEERAKGNILERFSAQQFPDLHSELNLSSLELGDSALYFCASSVDLAAQFYEQYFGPGTRLTVT.

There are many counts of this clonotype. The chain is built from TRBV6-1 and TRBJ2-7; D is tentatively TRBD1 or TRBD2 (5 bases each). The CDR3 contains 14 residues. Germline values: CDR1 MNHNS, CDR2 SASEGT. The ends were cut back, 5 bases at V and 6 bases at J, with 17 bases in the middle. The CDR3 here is CASSHDPGRLEQYF. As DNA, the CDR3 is TGTGCCAGCAGTCACGACCCGGGACGTCTCGAGCAGTACTTC.

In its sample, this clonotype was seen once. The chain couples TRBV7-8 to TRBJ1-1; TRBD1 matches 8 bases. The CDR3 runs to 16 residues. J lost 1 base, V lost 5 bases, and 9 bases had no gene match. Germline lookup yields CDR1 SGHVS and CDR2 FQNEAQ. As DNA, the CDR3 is TGTGCCAGCAGCCCCCGGGACAGGCCATGGAACACTGAAGCTTTCTTT. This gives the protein CASSPRDRPWNTEAFF.